This T cell receptor (beta chain) is drawn from a study of PD-L1 blockade in urothelial cancer. The time point: pretreatment peripheral blood. Pretreatment sampling and on-treatment sampling together yielded between 1 and 8 samples for each patient. Profiling relied on immunoSEQ multiplex PCR, and the TCRdb table lists in-frame clones only, not all of them. This sample carries 45,000 to 55,000 clones, approximately 85% of them seen once, and the ten largest clones take roughly 10%. The CDR3 contains 13 residues. The V gene's germline CDR1 is SGHTA and CDR2 FQGNSA. Trimming shortened V by 6 bases and J by 5 bases, and 13 bases separated the two germline ends.

The starting material was PBMCs, obtained around atezolizumab (anti-PD-L1) treatment. This receptor was taken from a man between 65 and 80 years old with urothelial cancer. This rearrangement joins TRBV7-2 to TRBJ2-5; a possible D gene is TRBD2 (6 bases). CDR3 nucleotides: TGTGCCAGCAGTTGGGACTTGAGGGAGACCCAGTACTTC. Translation gives CASSWDLRETQYF.